The count of the clone carrying this TCR beta chain is one. Its antigen is unidentified. Clones were sequenced by immunoSEQ multiplex PCR, and TCRdb holds only the in-frame ones, with some missing. The sample lists approximately 47,000 clones, about 78% seen once, with about 12% in the top ten. The CDR3 spans 15 residues. CDR1 and CDR2 from the germline V gene are SNHLY and FYNNEI. Trimming stripped 6 bases from V and 4 bases from J, with 18 bases between. Upon completion of 10 days in culture, CD4+ T cells were isolated. This record belongs to a study of vaccination effects on CD4 cells after COVID-19. Study context: Sample donation by two convalescent patients took place 16 days and one week before vaccination. Whole-study results and caveats: In convalescent patients, vaccine-induced clones largely differed from infection-induced clones. Convalescent patients were scarce in the study, and it lacked early post-infection timepoints.

The rearrangement uses TRBV2 and TRBJ1-2; TRBD1 might be the D (5 bases). The material was CD4+ T cells from PBMCs cultured without peptide, obtained before COVID-19 vaccination. The receptor was derived from a human donor who had a prior SARS-CoV-2 infection. The CDR3, as DNA: TGTGCCAGCAGGGGTGGTTTGGGGGGTCTCTATGGCTACACCTTC. It yields the protein CASRGGLGGLYGYTF.